Listed below are T cell receptor beta chains from one sample, sequenced in a study of blood T cell repertoires in COVID-19. Profiled with immunoSEQ multiplex PCR; TCRdb holds only in-frame clones, not every one. The sample gives a few hundred thousand clones, about 89% of which show up once; around 6.6% is in the top ten. Material: peripheral blood. These receptors originate from a man younger than 35 who had recovered from COVID-19. Both conserved end residues are part of each CDR3. Fields, in order: clone size, J gene, D gene, V gene, CDR3 length, CDR3 protein, CDR3 DNA. The D gene is left open where the match is weak. Rows may omit the clone size; those that give it use once, few, many or a size class.

size: .; J: TRBJ2-3; D: .; V: TRBV10-1; length: 14; CDR3: CASSEQVSTDTQYF; DNA: TGCGCCAGCAGTGAACAGGTCTCCACAGATACGCAGTATTTT
size: once; J: TRBJ2-2; D: .; V: TRBV4-1; length: 18; CDR3: CASSQRAGDRTNTGELFF; DNA: TGCGCCAGCAGCCAACGCGCGGGGGACAGGACGAACACCGGGGAGCTGTTTTTT
size: once; J: TRBJ1-1; D: .; V: TRBV12-3/TRBV12-4; length: 13; CDR3: CASSNRVNTEAFF; DNA: TGTGCCAGCAGTAACAGGGTGAACACTGAAGCTTTCTTT
size: once; J: TRBJ1-5; D: .; V: TRBV4-1; length: 15; CDR3: CASSQDRVRGQPQHF; DNA: TGCGCCAGCAGCCAAGATCGCGTCAGGGGACAGCCCCAGCATTTT
size: .; J: TRBJ1-1; D: .; V: TRBV9; length: 13; CDR3: CASSVDPGEGAFF; DNA: TGTGCCAGCAGCGTAGACCCGGGAGAGGGAGCTTTCTTT
size: .; J: TRBJ1-2; D: TRBD1; V: TRBV6-5; length: 15; CDR3: CASSRQGAGGYGYTF; DNA: TGTGCCAGCAGCAGACAGGGTGCGGGGGGCTATGGCTACACCTTC
size: .; J: TRBJ1-6; D: .; V: TRBV7-9; length: 15; CDR3: CASSRDREPGPPLHF; DNA: TGTGCCAGCAGCCGCGACCGGGAACCTGGACCACCCCTCCACTTT
size: .; J: TRBJ2-2; D: TRBD2; V: TRBV19; length: 16; CDR3: CASSISGSWTPGELFF; DNA: TGTGCCAGTAGTATCAGCGGGAGTTGGACACCCGGGGAGCTGTTTTTT
size: .; J: TRBJ2-5; D: TRBD1; V: TRBV5-1; length: 14; CDR3: CASSSLTGEETQYF; DNA: TGCGCCAGCAGCTCGTTGACAGGGGAAGAGACCCAGTACTTC
size: .; J: TRBJ2-5; D: .; V: TRBV15; length: 14; CDR3: CATSSIRRRETQYF; DNA: TGTGCCACCAGCAGTATAAGGAGAAGAGAGACCCAGTACTTC
size: .; J: TRBJ1-1; D: .; V: TRBV9; length: 14; CDR3: CASSVAIMSTEAFF; DNA: TGTGCCAGCAGCGTAGCCATCATGAGCACTGAAGCTTTCTTT
size: .; J: TRBJ1-6; D: TRBD1; V: TRBV2; length: 15; CDR3: CASSGGTGKNSPLHF; DNA: TGTGCCAGCAGTGGGGGGACAGGGAAGAATTCACCCCTCCACTTT
size: .; J: TRBJ2-7; D: .; V: TRBV7-9; length: 16; CDR3: CASSFQPQTVTYEQYF; DNA: TGTGCCAGCAGCTTTCAACCGCAGACAGTGACCTACGAGCAGTACTTC
size: .; J: TRBJ2-3; D: TRBD2; V: TRBV7-9; length: 15; CDR3: CASSLERGTMDTQYF; DNA: TGTGCCAGCAGCTTAGAGCGGGGGACCATGGATACGCAGTATTTT
size: .; J: TRBJ2-1; D: TRBD2; V: TRBV12-3/TRBV12-4; length: 12; CDR3: CASINERGEQFF; DNA: TGTGCCAGCATTAACGAGCGGGGAGAGCAGTTCTTC
size: .; J: TRBJ1-1; D: .; V: TRBV18; length: 13; CDR3: CASTQGQNTEAFF; DNA: TGTGCCAGCACTCAGGGCCAGAACACTGAAGCTTTCTTT
size: .; J: TRBJ1-1; D: .; V: TRBV12-3/TRBV12-4; length: 12; CDR3: CASSQGTPEAFF; DNA: TGTGCCAGCAGTCAGGGGACCCCTGAAGCTTTCTTT
size: once; J: TRBJ2-2; D: .; V: TRBV7-8; length: 15; CDR3: CASSLVGGGTGELFF; DNA: TGTGCCAGCAGCTTAGTGGGAGGTGGCACCGGGGAGCTGTTTTTT
size: .; J: TRBJ1-6; D: .; V: TRBV6-1; length: 16; CDR3: CASSEAGGAANSPLHF; DNA: TGTGCCAGCAGTGAAGCAGGAGGGGCGGCGAATTCACCCCTCCACTTT
size: .; J: TRBJ1-2; D: .; V: TRBV20-1; length: 15; CDR3: CSASPGGAWNYGYTF; DNA: TGCAGTGCTAGTCCCGGCGGGGCGTGGAACTATGGCTACACCTTC
size: once; J: TRBJ1-4; D: .; V: TRBV7-9; length: 17; CDR3: CASSLKGGATSNEKLFF; DNA: TGTGCCAGCAGCTTAAAGGGCGGGGCTACTTCCAATGAAAAACTGTTTTTT
size: once; J: TRBJ1-4; D: TRBD1; V: TRBV4-1; length: 14; CDR3: CASSLTGGHEKLFF; DNA: TGCGCCAGCAGCCTTACAGGGGGGCATGAAAAACTGTTTTTT
size: .; J: TRBJ2-3; D: TRBD1; V: TRBV3-1/TRBV3-2; length: 16; CDR3: CASSQPRTGLWDTQYF; DNA: TGTGCCAGCAGCCAACCCAGGACAGGGTTATGGGATACGCAGTATTTT
size: .; J: TRBJ2-5; D: .; V: TRBV6-5; length: 13; CDR3: CASSTGSQETQYF; DNA: TGTGCCAGCAGTACAGGGTCCCAAGAGACCCAGTACTTC
size: .; J: TRBJ2-7; D: .; V: TRBV11-2; length: 12; CDR3: CASSLAGYEQYF; DNA: TGTGCCAGCAGCTTAGCGGGGTACGAGCAGTACTTC
size: .; J: TRBJ2-1; D: .; V: TRBV10-1; length: 17; CDR3: CASSESVDSLSYNEQFF; DNA: TGCGCCAGCAGTGAGTCAGTAGACTCCCTCTCCTACAATGAGCAGTTCTTC
size: few; J: TRBJ2-1; D: TRBD1; V: TRBV5-4; length: 15; CDR3: CASSDLDREYNEQFF; DNA: TGTGCCAGCAGTGACTTGGACAGGGAGTACAATGAGCAGTTCTTC
size: .; J: TRBJ2-1; D: .; V: TRBV10-3; length: 13; CDR3: CAISESPGFEQFF; DNA: TGTGCCATCAGTGAGTCGCCGGGATTTGAGCAGTTCTTC
size: once; J: TRBJ1-1; D: .; V: TRBV9; length: 12; CDR3: CASSGSGTEAFF; DNA: TGTGCCAGCAGCGGTTCAGGGACTGAAGCTTTCTTT
size: .; J: TRBJ2-7; D: TRBD1; V: TRBV7-9; length: 14; CDR3: CASSYPGQGAEQYF; DNA: TGTGCCAGCAGCTATCCGGGACAGGGGGCCGAGCAGTACTTC
size: .; J: TRBJ1-2; D: TRBD1; V: TRBV6-4; length: 13; CDR3: CASSGQGREGYTF; DNA: TGTGCCAGCAGCGGACAGGGGAGAGAGGGCTACACCTTC
size: .; J: TRBJ1-2; D: TRBD1; V: TRBV5-1; length: 13; CDR3: CASSLTGGHGYTF; DNA: TGCGCCAGCAGCTTGACAGGGGGTCATGGCTACACCTTC
size: .; J: TRBJ2-2; D: TRBD1; V: TRBV27; length: 18; CDR3: CASSLSGYRDRATGELFF; DNA: TGTGCCAGCAGTTTATCGGGATACCGGGACAGGGCCACCGGGGAGCTGTTTTTT
size: .; J: TRBJ2-2; D: TRBD1; V: TRBV18; length: 14; CDR3: CASSPTGAGGELFF; DNA: TGTGCCAGCTCACCAACAGGGGCCGGCGGGGAGCTGTTTTTT
size: .; J: TRBJ1-1; D: TRBD1; V: TRBV18; length: 17; CDR3: CASSPTGTGGGRTEAFF; DNA: TGTGCCAGCTCACCAACCGGGACAGGGGGCGGGAGGACTGAAGCTTTCTTT
size: .; J: TRBJ2-1; D: TRBD2; V: TRBV5-8; length: 16; CDR3: CASSPEREGLYNEQFF; DNA: TGTGCCAGCAGCCCGGAGCGGGAGGGCCTCTACAATGAGCAGTTCTTC
size: .; J: TRBJ1-1; D: .; V: TRBV2; length: 13; CDR3: CASRRLLNTEAFF; DNA: TGTGCCAGCAGGCGGCTGCTGAACACTGAAGCTTTCTTT
size: .; J: TRBJ2-7; D: TRBD1; V: TRBV2; length: 14; CDR3: CASRGTGSSYEQYF; DNA: TGTGCCAGCAGAGGGACAGGGAGCTCCTACGAGCAGTACTTC
size: .; J: TRBJ2-6; D: .; V: TRBV11-2; length: 16; CDR3: CASSSLTSSGANVLTF; DNA: TGTGCCAGCAGCTCCTTGACAAGCTCTGGGGCCAACGTCCTGACTTTC
size: .; J: TRBJ2-5; D: .; V: TRBV13; length: 14; CDR3: CASTRTGFLETQYF; DNA: TGTGCCAGCACCCGGACGGGGTTTTTGGAGACCCAGTACTTC
size: .; J: TRBJ1-2; D: TRBD1; V: TRBV7-2; length: 15; CDR3: CASSLYPGQGYGYTF; DNA: TGTGCCAGCAGCTTGTACCCGGGACAGGGATATGGCTACACCTTC
size: once; J: TRBJ2-7; D: TRBD2; V: TRBV11-2; length: 13; CDR3: CASSSLAGAEQYF; DNA: TGTGCCAGCAGCTCTCTAGCGGGAGCCGAGCAGTACTTC
size: .; J: TRBJ1-1; D: .; V: TRBV6-5; length: 13; CDR3: CASSTGINTEAFF; DNA: TGTGCCAGCAGCACAGGAATCAACACTGAAGCTTTCTTT
size: .; J: TRBJ2-4; D: TRBD2; V: TRBV27; length: 16; CDR3: CASVGLASRAKNIQYF; DNA: TGTGCCAGCGTCGGACTAGCTTCCCGAGCCAAAAACATTCAGTACTTC
size: once; J: TRBJ2-1; D: .; V: TRBV30; length: 13; CDR3: CAWGIGEVHEQFF; DNA: TGTGCCTGGGGAATCGGGGAAGTACATGAGCAGTTCTTC
size: few; J: TRBJ1-2; D: .; V: TRBV29-1; length: 13; CDR3: CSVELGANYGYTF; DNA: TGCAGCGTAGAACTGGGAGCTAACTATGGCTACACCTTC
size: .; J: TRBJ1-1; D: .; V: TRBV5-1; length: 14; CDR3: CASSFRDMNTEAFF; DNA: TGCGCCAGCAGCTTTAGGGACATGAACACTGAAGCTTTCTTT
size: few; J: TRBJ1-3; D: .; V: TRBV4-2; length: 18; CDR3: CASSQDGSGVGSGNTIYF; DNA: TGTGCCAGCAGCCAAGATGGGAGCGGAGTGGGCTCTGGAAACACCATATATTTT
size: .; J: TRBJ2-2; D: .; V: TRBV11-1; length: 13; CDR3: CASSFQNTGELFF; DNA: TGTGCCAGCAGCTTCCAGAACACCGGGGAGCTGTTTTTT
size: .; J: TRBJ1-2; D: .; V: TRBV10-3; length: 14; CDR3: CAISDGEGPHGYTF; DNA: TGTGCCATCAGTGATGGAGAAGGCCCCCATGGCTACACCTTC
size: .; J: TRBJ1-5; D: .; V: TRBV27; length: 15; CDR3: CASSLLPGDGQPQHF; DNA: TGTGCCAGCAGCCTCCTTCCAGGGGATGGGCAGCCCCAGCATTTT
size: .; J: TRBJ2-4; D: TRBD1; V: TRBV7-9; length: 17; CDR3: CASSFLGTGQRRNIQYF; DNA: TGTGCCAGCAGTTTCCTAGGCACGGGACAGAGGAGGAACATTCAGTACTTC
size: .; J: TRBJ2-1; D: TRBD2; V: TRBV3-1/TRBV3-2; length: 15; CDR3: CASSQNGRAHNEQFF; DNA: TGTGCCAGCAGCCAAAACGGGAGGGCCCACAATGAGCAGTTCTTC
size: .; J: TRBJ2-3; D: .; V: TRBV18; length: 17; CDR3: CASSPEPGPSFTDTQYF; DNA: TGTGCCAGCTCACCAGAGCCAGGGCCGAGTTTCACAGATACGCAGTATTTT
size: .; J: TRBJ1-1; D: TRBD1; V: TRBV6-6; length: 15; CDR3: CASSTGQGGHTEAFF; DNA: TGTGCCAGCAGTACAGGACAGGGGGGGCACACTGAAGCTTTCTTT
size: .; J: TRBJ2-7; D: TRBD1; V: TRBV7-8; length: 12; CDR3: CASSSQGYEQYF; DNA: TGTGCCAGCAGCTCACAGGGGTACGAGCAGTACTTC